Following are 26 T cell receptor beta chains from one sample sequenced in a study of T cell responses to AZD1222 COVID-19 vaccine. The data were produced by immunoSEQ multiplex PCR, yet TCRdb's version contains in-frame clones alone and is incomplete. The sample includes 150,000 to 200,000 clones, around 92% of them seen just once. Specimen: peripheral blood, collected on day 0 of AZD1222 vaccination. All receptors come from an adult in good health.

The chain couples TRBV3-1 (or the pseudogene TRBV3-2) to TRBJ1-5, with D tentatively TRBD1 (6 bases). V lost 3 bases and J 6 bases, leaving 15 bases between the germline ends. The V gene's germline CDR1 is LGHDT and CDR2 YNNKEL (reference sequence). The CDR3 loop spans 15 amino acids. The CDR3 DNA reads TGTGCCAGCAGCCACCCCGGACAGACGGTTCAGCCCCAGCATTTT. Its translation: CASSHPGQTVQPQHF.

The chain employs TRBV4-2 and TRBJ1-4; D remains unclear. Germline V gives CDR1 LGHNA, CDR2 YNFKEQ. V lost 3 bases to trimming and J lost 0 bases, with 11 bases between them. This CDR3 spans 16 amino acids. This CDR3 reads CASSQLTTATNEKLFF. CDR3 sequence (DNA): TGTGCCAGCAGCCAGCTGACAACTGCAACTAATGAAAAACTGTTTTTT.

This chain links TRBV25-1 with TRBJ2-3; 8 nucleotides align to TRBD2. Germline lookup yields CDR1 MGHDK and CDR2 SYGVNS. V dropped 2 bases and J dropped 5; count of bases not matched to a gene: 6. CDR3 length: 15 residues. This chain's CDR3 is CASSEPGGRRDTQYF. CDR3 bases: TGTGCCAGCAGTGAACCGGGGGGGCGGCGAGATACGCAGTATTTT.

The rearrangement joins TRBV7-9 to TRBJ1-2, with a weak D call TRBD1 (5 bases). Trimming pared 4 bases from V and 4 bases from J, leaving 16 bases between. The CDR3 spans 15 residues. Germline V gives CDR1 SEHNR, CDR2 FQNEAQ (reference sequence). CDR3 protein: CASSSGRAGSYGYTF. In DNA, the CDR3 is TGTGCCAGCAGCTCCGGCAGGGCCGGTAGCTATGGCTACACCTTC.

The chain carries TRBV6-6 and TRBJ2-7, with TRBD1 identical over 8 bases. From germline, CDR1 is MNHNY and CDR2 SVGAGI (reference sequence). This CDR3 has 14 residues. J lost 3 bases, V lost 6 bases, and 7 bases had no gene match. This CDR3 is CASRPPGQGYEQYF. The CDR3 region has the DNA TGTGCCAGCAGACCTCCCGGACAGGGCTACGAGCAGTACTTC.

The chain recombines TRBV6-2 or TRBV6-3 with TRBJ1-1, with D maybe TRBD1 (5 bases). The CDR3 consists of 16 residues. Germline CDR1 MNHEY, CDR2 SVGEGT. The V end was cut by 0 bases, the J end by 3 bases, with 14 bases between. The CDR3 loop is CASSYSQLGEYTEAFF. CDR3 nucleotide sequence: TGTGCCAGCAGTTACTCGCAGTTAGGGGAATACACTGAAGCTTTCTTT.

The chain employs TRBV7-6 and TRBJ2-7, with no clear D. V lost 7 bases to trimming and J lost 8 bases, with 15 bases between them. The CDR3 extends over 12 amino acids. Germline CDR1 reads SGHVS; CDR2 reads FNYEAQ. The CDR3 sequence: CASTSPYGQQYF. CDR3 coding DNA: TGTGCCAGCACCTCACCGTACGGGCAGCAGTACTTC.

The genes are TRBV6-4 and TRBJ1-6; no clear D. Trimming took 7 bases from V and 3 from J, leaving 7 bases between them. The CDR3 runs 13 residues. Germline assignment: CDR1 MRHNA and CDR2 SNTAGT. The CDR3 DNA reads as TGTGCCAGCAAAGACGGCTATAATTCACCCCTCCACTTT. It codes for CASKDGYNSPLHF.

The chain joins TRBV7-9 to TRBJ1-2; no clear D gene. CDR3 length: 15 residues. Germline V gene lookup returns CDR1 SEHNR and CDR2 FQNEAQ (reference sequence). V lost 1 base and J lost 7, with 16 bases in between. The CDR3 is CASSLGWQELGGYTF. In DNA form, the CDR3 reads TGTGCCAGCAGCTTAGGGTGGCAGGAGCTGGGTGGCTACACCTTC.

J is TRBJ2-4 and V is TRBV11-2; TRBD2 agrees at 15 bases. From germline, CDR1 is SGHAT and CDR2 FQNNGV. This CDR3 contains 17 residues. The V gene end was trimmed by 4 bases and the J gene end by 3 bases; junction bases not matched to a gene: 4. CDR3 loop: CASSSSGLAGGKNIQYF. CDR3 in DNA: TGTGCCAGCAGCTCATCGGGACTAGCGGGGGGCAAAAACATTCAGTACTTC.

The chain employs TRBV5-5 and TRBJ1-4; D not resolved. Trimming left V 0 bases short and J 0 bases short, with 6 bases between. Per the germline V gene, CDR1 is SGHKS and CDR2 is YYEKEE (reference sequence). The CDR3 contains 15 residues. Here the CDR3 DNA reads TGTGCCAGCAGCTTGGAACGGGCAACTAATGAAAAACTGTTTTTT. It is translated as CASSLERATNEKLFF. The variable domain in full, with the rest retrieved from reference TRBV5-5 and TRBJ1-4, is DAGVTQSPTHLIKTRGQQVTLRCSPISGHKSVSWYQQVLGQGPQFIFQYYEKEERGRGNFPDRFSARQFPNYSSELNVNALLLGDSALYLCASSLERATNEKLFFGSGTQLSVL.

The rearrangement joins TRBV11-2 to TRBJ2-3; no clear D. Germline CDR1 is SGHAT and CDR2 is FQNNGV. The CDR3 runs 12 residues. Trimming removed 1 base from V and 1 base from J, with 0 bases in between. The CDR3 spells CASSLGTDTQYF. CDR3 DNA: TGTGCCAGCAGCTTAGGCACAGATACGCAGTATTTT.

This chain joins TRBV7-9 and TRBJ1-1; 11 bases line up with TRBD1. V was pared by 4 bases and J by 5 bases, with 6 bases of the junction left unmatched. CDR1 SEHNR and CDR2 FQNEAQ come from the germline V gene (reference sequence). CDR3 size: 15 residues. The CDR3 DNA is TGTGCCAGCAGCTCAGGACAGGGGGCCGATACTGAAGCTTTCTTT. As protein: CASSSGQGADTEAFF. The full variable domain, with the rest looked up from reference TRBV7-9 and TRBJ1-1, is DTGVSQNPRHKITKRGQNVTFRCDPISEHNRLYWYRQTLGQGPEFLTYFQNEAQLEKSRLLSDRFSAERPKGSFSTLEIQRTEQGDSAMYLCASSSGQGADTEAFFGQGTRLTVV.

This chain connects TRBV14 to TRBJ1-2; D possibly corresponds to TRBD1 (6 bases). Germline V gene lookup returns CDR1 SGHDN and CDR2 FVKESK. The V gene lost 8 bases and the J gene lost 0 bases, with 16 bases spanning the gap. This CDR3 has 15 residues. CDR3 in amino acids: CASARTVGTNYGYTF. CDR3 sequence (DNA): TGTGCCAGCGCCCGGACAGTGGGAACTAACTATGGCTACACCTTC.

The chain couples TRBV11-2 to TRBJ1-1, with no clear D. Trimming took off 1 base at V and 4 bases at J, with 4 bases between the two ends. Germline V gene lookup returns CDR1 SGHAT and CDR2 FQNNGV. The CDR3 spans 12 residues. For the CDR3, the DNA is TGTGCCAGCAGCTTAGGCCGCACTGAAGCTTTCTTT. Its protein product is CASSLGRTEAFF.

The CDR3 bases are TGTGCCAGCAGCTTTTACGGGACCTACGAGCAGTACTTC. Residues: CASSFYGTYEQYF. The chain carries TRBV7-9 and TRBJ2-7, with a possible D match to TRBD2 (5 bases). V lost 3 bases and J lost 2, with 8 bases in between. Germline V lookup: CDR1 SEHNR, CDR2 FQNEAQ (reference sequence). This CDR3 spans 13 amino acids.

The table lists this clone with a count of one. V is TRBV5-1 and J is TRBJ1-1; D gene uncertain. In germline, CDR1 is SGHRS, CDR2 YFSETQ. Between the trimmed V and J ends, which lost 2 bases and 1 base, there was a span of 9 bases. The length of the CDR3 is 14 residues. The DNA of the CDR3 is TGCGCCAGCAGCTTCGGGGTGGAGAACACTGAAGCTTTCTTT. Protein: CASSFGVENTEAFF.

The CDR3, as DNA: TGTGCCAGTACAGAGTATAATTCACCCCTCCACTTT. Translation gives CASTEYNSPLHF. The rearrangement joins TRBV19 to TRBJ1-6; D unclear. Germline values: CDR1 LNHDA, CDR2 SQIVND (reference sequence). CDR3 length: 12 amino acids. Trimming stripped 7 bases from V and 4 bases from J, with 5 bases between. Supplemented by reference TRBV19 and TRBJ1-6, the full variable domain reads DGGITQSPKYLFRKEGQNVTLSCEQNLNHDAMYWYRQDPGQGLRLIYYSQIVNDFQKGDIAEGYSVSREKKESFPLTVTSAQKNPTAFYLCASTEYNSPLHFGNGTRLTVT.

The J gene is TRBJ1-3, the V gene TRBV7-2, with no clear D. CDR3 length: 18 residues. CDR1 is SGHTA, CDR2 FQGNSA, per germline. Trimming took 2 bases from V and 4 from J, leaving 21 bases between them. The CDR3 reads CASSLRIGSPTGGNTIYF. In DNA form, the CDR3 reads TGTGCCAGCAGCTTAAGGATAGGGTCGCCGACGGGAGGAAACACCATATATTTT.

CDR3 amino acids: CASRPGQGYGYTF. CDR3 sequence (DNA): TGTGCCAGCAGACCGGGACAGGGCTATGGCTACACCTTC. This chain links TRBV4-2 with TRBJ1-2; 9 bases match TRBD1. Germline loops: CDR1 LGHNA, CDR2 YNFKEQ. This CDR3 is 13 amino acids long. V lost 6 bases to trimming and J lost 4 bases; unmatched junction nucleotides: 3.

The V call is TRBV6-4, the J call TRBJ2-1; D could derive from TRBD1 or TRBD2 (5 bases each). The CDR3 consists of 14 residues. Between the trimmed V and J ends, which lost 6 bases and 10 bases, there was a span of 19 bases. Germline-derived CDR1 and CDR2 are MRHNA and SNTAGT. The CDR3 nucleotides are TGTGCCAGCAGCCGCGAGGAGGCCCCAGGGGAGCAGTTCTTC. This encodes CASSREEAPGEQFF.

This chain connects TRBV19 to TRBJ1-3; weak D call: TRBD1 (6 bases). CDR3 size: 15 residues. V was pared by 6 bases and J by 0 bases, with 12 bases between. Looked up from germline, CDR1 is LNHDA and CDR2 is SQIVND (reference sequence). The CDR3, as DNA: TGTGCCAGTAGCGGTACAGGGACCTCTGGAAACACCATATATTTT. It encodes CASSGTGTSGNTIYF.

The DNA for the CDR3 is TGCGCCAGCAGCCAAGTGTTCGGGGGCGCAGCAGGGGCCAACGTCCTGACTTTC. This sequence encodes CASSQVFGGAAGANVLTF. The chain employs TRBV4-1 and TRBJ2-6, with D possibly being TRBD1 or TRBD2 (6 bases each). CDR1 is MGHRA and CDR2 is YSYEKL in the germline V gene. V lost 1 base, J lost 4 bases, and 17 bases lay in between. CDR3 length: 18 amino acids.

The chain links TRBV18 to TRBJ2-3, with TRBD2 matching over 10 bases. The CDR3 sequence is 16 residues long. Germline loops: CDR1 KGHSH, CDR2 LQKENI. Trimming removed 4 bases from V and 4 bases from J; junction bases left unmatched: 8. CDR3 in amino acids: CASSLTSGSPADTQYF. In DNA, the CDR3 is TGTGCCAGCTCACTGACTAGCGGGTCCCCAGCAGATACGCAGTATTTT.

CDR3 sequence reads: CASSTIGQGTYEQYF. CDR3 DNA sequence: TGTGCCAGCTCAACTATTGGACAGGGGACCTACGAGCAGTACTTC. The chain joins TRBV6-6 to TRBJ2-7; 9 nucleotides agree with TRBD1. V dropped 8 bases and J dropped 2; count of bases not matched to a gene: 10. CDR1 and CDR2 (germline): MNHNY, SVGAGI (reference sequence). This CDR3 spans 15 amino acids.

This chain uses TRBV2 with TRBJ2-4; weak D call: TRBD1 (5 bases). Germline V gene sequence: CDR1 SNHLY, CDR2 FYNNEI. Trimming left V 4 bases short and J 3 bases short, with 7 bases between. This CDR3 is 13 amino acids long. CDR3 in DNA: TGTGCCAGCAGTGGGACACGCAAAAACATTCAGTACTTC. This encodes CASSGTRKNIQYF.